These T cell receptor beta chains were read from a single sample in a study of glioma-infiltrating T cells. TCRdb reprocessed the multiplex PCR reads with MiXCR, giving one entry per CDR3 protein. This sample has about 89,000 distinct CDR3 sequences; 20% to 25% occur once, and the top ten carry roughly 7%. The specimen sequenced was glioma tissue, nonneoplastic brain tissue, or PBMCs (not recorded which). All receptors derive from a human donor with low-grade glioma or glioblastoma, undergoing nonglioma brain surgery, or in good health (not recorded which). Each CDR3 is given with its conserved first and last residue. The D gene is left open where the match is weak. Clone size is not always given. Where it is, it says once, few, many or a class for expanded clones.

CDR3aa: CASRSEWNTEAFF
CDR3nt: TGTGCCAGTAGGAGCGAATGGAACACTGAAGCTTTCTTT
j_gene: TRBJ1-1
v_gene: TRBV19
abundance: NA
d_gene: NA

CDR3aa: CATSETNTNTGELFF
CDR3nt: TGTGCCACCAGTGAGACGAATACAAACACCGGGGAGCTGTTTTTT
j_gene: TRBJ2-2
v_gene: TRBV24-1
abundance: few
d_gene: NA

CDR3aa: CSVGLAGYHLGTQYF
CDR3nt: TGCAGCGTTGGGTTAGCGGGATACCATCTGGGGACCCAGTACTTC
j_gene: TRBJ2-5
v_gene: TRBV29-1
abundance: NA
d_gene: TRBD2

CDR3aa: CASSARRQGAYEQYF
CDR3nt: TGCGCCAGCAGTGCACGGCGACAGGGGGCTTACGAGCAGTACTTC
j_gene: TRBJ2-7
v_gene: TRBV10-2
abundance: NA
d_gene: TRBD1

CDR3aa: CASSIDIQPQHF
CDR3nt: TGTGCCAGTAGTATAGATATTCAGCCCCAGCATTTT
j_gene: TRBJ1-5
v_gene: TRBV19
abundance: many
d_gene: NA

CDR3aa: CASSPRAGRGQPQHF
CDR3nt: TGTGCCAGCAGCCCCAGGGCAGGGAGGGGACAGCCCCAGCATTTT
j_gene: TRBJ1-5
v_gene: TRBV11-2
abundance: few
d_gene: NA

CDR3aa: CSGGHNEQFF
CDR3nt: TGCAGCGGTGGCCACAATGAGCAGTTCTTC
j_gene: TRBJ2-1
v_gene: TRBV29-1
abundance: NA
d_gene: NA

CDR3aa: CASSMTVGNTGELFF
CDR3nt: TGTGCCAGCAGCATGACAGTGGGGAACACCGGGGAGCTGTTTTTT
j_gene: TRBJ2-2
v_gene: TRBV9
abundance: NA
d_gene: NA

CDR3aa: CASSPRTGYGYTF
CDR3nt: TGTGCCAGCAGCCCGCGGACAGGGTATGGCTACACCTTC
j_gene: TRBJ1-2
v_gene: TRBV3-1
abundance: few
d_gene: TRBD1

CDR3aa: CSARGEGPQQNF
CDR3nt: TGCAGTGCTAGGGGCGAGGGTCCCCAGCAGAATTTT
j_gene: TRBJ1-5
v_gene: TRBV20-1
abundance: medium-sized
d_gene: NA

CDR3aa: CASSPYATDTQYF
CDR3nt: TGTGCCAGCAGCCCCTACGCCACAGATACGCAGTATTTT
j_gene: TRBJ2-3
v_gene: TRBV12-3/TRBV12-4
abundance: many
d_gene: NA

CDR3aa: CASTEGVKPQHF
CDR3nt: TGTGCCAGTACCGAAGGTGTAAAGCCCCAGCATTTT
j_gene: TRBJ1-5
v_gene: TRBV19
abundance: many
d_gene: NA

CDR3aa: CASSLEANSNQPQHF
CDR3nt: TGTGCCAGCAGTTTAGAGGCTAATAGCAATCAGCCCCAGCATTTT
j_gene: TRBJ1-5
v_gene: TRBV12-3/TRBV12-4
abundance: many
d_gene: NA

CDR3aa: CASSEYTTGRNYEQYF
CDR3nt: TGTGCCAGCAGTGAATATACGACAGGGCGGAACTACGAGCAGTACTTC
j_gene: TRBJ2-7
v_gene: TRBV25-1
abundance: many
d_gene: TRBD1

CDR3aa: CASSLGGDTQYF
CDR3nt: TGCGCCAGCAGCTTGGGAGGAGATACGCAGTATTTT
j_gene: TRBJ2-3
v_gene: TRBV5-1
abundance: many
d_gene: NA

CDR3aa: CASSLFRTATYEQYF
CDR3nt: TGTGCCAGCAGCTTATTTAGGACAGCGACCTACGAGCAGTACTTC
j_gene: TRBJ2-7
v_gene: TRBV7-2
abundance: many
d_gene: NA

CDR3aa: CASSELGTGNTEAFF
CDR3nt: TGTGCCAGCAGTGAATTAGGGACAGGGAACACTGAAGCTTTCTTT
j_gene: TRBJ1-1
v_gene: TRBV25-1
abundance: many
d_gene: TRBD1

CDR3aa: CASINRQEGPYEQYF
CDR3nt: TGTGCCAGCATCAACCGACAGGAAGGGCCCTACGAGCAGTACTTC
j_gene: TRBJ2-7
v_gene: TRBV7-9
abundance: NA
d_gene: NA

CDR3aa: CSAQIQSYQPQHF
CDR3nt: TGCAGTGCTCAAATTCAAAGTTATCAGCCCCAGCATTTT
j_gene: TRBJ1-5
v_gene: TRBV20-1
abundance: NA
d_gene: NA

CDR3aa: CASSQDLRNLEAFF
CDR3nt: TGTGCCAGCAGCCAAGATTTGAGGAACCTTGAAGCTTTCTTT
j_gene: TRBJ1-1
v_gene: TRBV3-1
abundance: many
d_gene: NA

CDR3aa: CASSRRYLQDGGGDTQYF
CDR3nt: TGTGCCAGCAGCCGGCGATACCTACAGGACGGTGGGGGGGATACGCAGTATTTT
j_gene: TRBJ2-3
v_gene: TRBV3-1
abundance: many
d_gene: NA

CDR3aa: CASSLATGNRETQYF
CDR3nt: TGTGCCAGCAGCTTAGCGACAGGGAACAGGGAGACCCAGTACTTC
j_gene: TRBJ2-5
v_gene: TRBV7-6
abundance: NA
d_gene: TRBD1

CDR3aa: CASSEAPTDRDSNQPQHF
CDR3nt: TGTGCCAGCAGTGAAGCGCCAACTGACCGGGACAGCAATCAGCCCCAGCATTTT
j_gene: TRBJ1-5
v_gene: TRBV2
abundance: NA
d_gene: NA

CDR3aa: CASSRGTQISEQYF
CDR3nt: TGTGCCAGCAGCCGGGGGACACAAATCTCCGAGCAGTACTTC
j_gene: TRBJ2-7
v_gene: TRBV27
abundance: many
d_gene: NA

CDR3aa: CASQTGGNTEAFF
CDR3nt: TGTGCCAGCCAAACAGGGGGGAACACTGAAGCTTTCTTT
j_gene: TRBJ1-1
v_gene: TRBV19
abundance: many
d_gene: TRBD1

CDR3aa: CASSLYNPRTAAFF
CDR3nt: TGTGCCAGCAGTTTATACAACCCGAGAACGGCAGCTTTCTTT
j_gene: TRBJ1-1
v_gene: TRBV12-3/TRBV12-4
abundance: many
d_gene: NA

CDR3aa: CASSYPRGESTGELFF
CDR3nt: TGTGCCAGCAGTTACCCCCGGGGCGAGAGCACCGGGGAGCTGTTTTTT
j_gene: TRBJ2-2
v_gene: TRBV6-6
abundance: few
d_gene: NA

CDR3aa: CASSLAPRGGSDTQYF
CDR3nt: TGTGCCAGCAGCTTAGCGCCCCGGGGCGGGAGTGATACGCAGTATTTT
j_gene: TRBJ2-3
v_gene: TRBV7-9
abundance: NA
d_gene: TRBD2

CDR3aa: CSVEASGLSTDTQYF
CDR3nt: TGCAGCGTTGAGGCTAGCGGACTTAGCACAGATACGCAGTATTTT
j_gene: TRBJ2-3
v_gene: TRBV29-1
abundance: NA
d_gene: TRBD2

CDR3aa: CASSIAGARNTEAFF
CDR3nt: TGTGCCAGTAGTATTGCGGGGGCTCGGAACACTGAAGCTTTCTTT
j_gene: TRBJ1-1
v_gene: TRBV19
abundance: many
d_gene: NA

CDR3aa: CASSSRRGRGYTF
CDR3nt: TGTGCCAGCAGTTCGAGGAGGGGCCGCGGCTACACCTTC
j_gene: TRBJ1-2
v_gene: TRBV12-3/TRBV12-4
abundance: NA
d_gene: NA

CDR3aa: CASSLRGQGKTEAFF
CDR3nt: TGTGCCAGCAGTTTAAGGGGACAGGGGAAAACTGAAGCTTTCTTT
j_gene: TRBJ1-1
v_gene: TRBV12-3/TRBV12-4
abundance: many
d_gene: TRBD1

CDR3aa: CASRLAFSTDTQYF
CDR3nt: TGTGCCAGCAGACTAGCCTTTAGCACAGATACGCAGTATTTT
j_gene: TRBJ2-3
v_gene: TRBV27
abundance: many
d_gene: NA

CDR3aa: CSAKDRSANSPLHF
CDR3nt: TGCAGTGCGAAGGACAGATCGGCTAATTCACCCCTCCACTTT
j_gene: TRBJ1-6
v_gene: TRBV20-1
abundance: many
d_gene: NA

CDR3aa: CASSPEPTGTAKNIQYF
CDR3nt: TGTGCCAGCAGCCCCGAACCAACGGGCACAGCTAAAAACATTCAGTACTTC
j_gene: TRBJ2-4
v_gene: TRBV14
abundance: NA
d_gene: NA

CDR3aa: CASSAGGTGNYGYTF
CDR3nt: TGTGCCAGCTCCGCTGGGGGGACAGGGAACTATGGCTACACCTTC
j_gene: TRBJ1-2
v_gene: TRBV2
abundance: many
d_gene: TRBD1

CDR3aa: CASSYYGSLIANYGYTF
CDR3nt: TGTGCCAGCAGTTACTACGGGAGCTTAATAGCTAACTATGGCTACACCTTC
j_gene: TRBJ1-2
v_gene: TRBV6-6
abundance: many
d_gene: NA

CDR3aa: CASSLLADRGYQYF
CDR3nt: TGTGCCAGCAGTTTACTAGCGGACAGGGGATATCAGTACTTC
j_gene: TRBJ2-7
v_gene: TRBV12-3/TRBV12-4
abundance: NA
d_gene: TRBD1

CDR3aa: CASSCPTSLSQETQYF
CDR3nt: TGTGCCAGCAGTTGCCCCACTAGCCTGAGTCAAGAGACCCAGTACTTC
j_gene: TRBJ2-5
v_gene: TRBV6-1
abundance: many
d_gene: NA

CDR3aa: CASSLATGLAGGYNEQFF
CDR3nt: TGCGCCAGCAGCTTGGCAACGGGACTAGCGGGGGGCTACAATGAGCAGTTCTTC
j_gene: TRBJ2-1
v_gene: TRBV5-1
abundance: NA
d_gene: TRBD2

CDR3aa: CSVAEGVGYTF
CDR3nt: TGCAGCGTTGCTGAGGGTGTGGGCTACACCTTC
j_gene: TRBJ1-2
v_gene: TRBV29-1
abundance: NA
d_gene: NA

CDR3aa: CASSLAGSKYNEQFF
CDR3nt: TGTGCCAGCAGCTTAGCAGGGTCTAAATACAATGAGCAGTTCTTC
j_gene: TRBJ2-1
v_gene: TRBV7-9
abundance: NA
d_gene: NA

CDR3aa: CASSLSTGVASQQFF
CDR3nt: TGTGCCAGCAGCCTGTCGACAGGGGTGGCGTCCCAGCAGTTCTTC
j_gene: TRBJ2-1
v_gene: TRBV14
abundance: many
d_gene: TRBD1

CDR3aa: CASSQQGPHLNNEKLFF
CDR3nt: TGTGCCAGCAGTCAACAGGGGCCCCACCTTAATAATGAAAAACTGTTTTTT
j_gene: TRBJ1-4
v_gene: TRBV2
abundance: few
d_gene: TRBD1

CDR3aa: CASSLTSGGFEQFF
CDR3nt: TGTGCCAGCAGCTTAACTAGCGGGGGGTTTGAGCAGTTCTTC
j_gene: TRBJ2-1
v_gene: TRBV7-2
abundance: many
d_gene: TRBD2

CDR3aa: CASSYVGAKGTQYF
CDR3nt: TGTGCCAGCAGTTATGTTGGCGCGAAGGGGACCCAGTACTTC
j_gene: TRBJ2-5
v_gene: TRBV27
abundance: many
d_gene: NA

CDR3aa: CASSLGTSGQETQYF
CDR3nt: TGTGCCAGCAGCCTGGGGACTAGCGGCCAAGAGACCCAGTACTTC
j_gene: TRBJ2-5
v_gene: TRBV5-4
abundance: many
d_gene: TRBD2

CDR3aa: CASSLLPNTEAFF
CDR3nt: TGTGCCAGCAGCTTACTCCCGAACACTGAAGCTTTCTTT
j_gene: TRBJ1-1
v_gene: TRBV11-2
abundance: many
d_gene: NA

CDR3aa: CASSYSTDTQYF
CDR3nt: TGCGCCAGCAGCTACTCCACAGATACGCAGTATTTT
j_gene: TRBJ2-3
v_gene: TRBV5-1
abundance: many
d_gene: NA

CDR3aa: CSASVAGDYGYTF
CDR3nt: TGCAGTGCTAGTGTCGCAGGGGACTATGGCTACACCTTC
j_gene: TRBJ1-2
v_gene: TRBV20-1
abundance: many
d_gene: NA

CDR3aa: CASSPQRYQETQYF
CDR3nt: TGTGCCAGCTCGCCCCAGAGGTACCAAGAGACCCAGTACTTC
j_gene: TRBJ2-5
v_gene: TRBV18
abundance: many
d_gene: NA

CDR3aa: CASLQRTGMNTEAFF
CDR3nt: TGTGCCAGCCTTCAGCGGACAGGCATGAACACTGAAGCTTTCTTT
j_gene: TRBJ1-1
v_gene: TRBV5-4
abundance: NA
d_gene: TRBD1

CDR3aa: CASSPTQKTEAFF
CDR3nt: TGTGCCAGCAGCCCCACCCAGAAAACTGAAGCTTTCTTT
j_gene: TRBJ1-1
v_gene: TRBV7-9
abundance: many
d_gene: NA

CDR3aa: CSAKTGDWYEQYF
CDR3nt: TGCAGTGCTAAGACAGGGGATTGGTACGAGCAGTACTTC
j_gene: TRBJ2-7
v_gene: TRBV20-1
abundance: medium-sized
d_gene: TRBD1

CDR3aa: CASNLQTSGRGTDTQYF
CDR3nt: TGTGCCAGCAACCTCCAGACTAGCGGGAGGGGCACAGATACGCAGTATTTT
j_gene: TRBJ2-3
v_gene: TRBV12-3/TRBV12-4
abundance: NA
d_gene: TRBD2

CDR3aa: CASSYSGSMNTEAFF
CDR3nt: TGTGCCAGCAGTTACTCTGGTTCCATGAACACTGAAGCTTTCTTT
j_gene: TRBJ1-1
v_gene: TRBV6-6
abundance: many
d_gene: NA

CDR3aa: CASSARQGNYGYTF
CDR3nt: TGTGCCAGCAGTGCCCGACAGGGTAACTATGGCTACACCTTC
j_gene: TRBJ1-2
v_gene: TRBV27
abundance: many
d_gene: TRBD1